The clone carrying this T cell receptor (beta chain) was recorded at least ten times. Its cognate antigen is unknown. Transcripts of RNA were the source for amplifying TCR beta CDR3 regions. The library came from an HTBI-primed first-round RT-PCR and a second-round multiplex PCR. Each CDR3 protein is one row after TCRdb ran MiXCR on the multiplex PCR reads. Of roughly 500,000 distinct CDR3 sequences detected, over 13% appear once; the ten largest clones hold about a tenth. This entry comes from a study of Graves' ophthalmopathy and Graves' hyperthyroidism. The study's findings and limits: Thyroid clonotypes that were expanded above 0.001 frequency mostly also appeared in blood. Progression of ophthalmopathy was predicted by the model with 60% to 71% sensitivity and just under 75% specificity.

This CDR3 is built from 13 residues. Germline CDR1 reads LNHNV; CDR2 reads YYDKDF (reference sequence). V was pared by 5 bases and J by 6 bases, with 6 bases of the junction left unmatched. Exclusion criteria comprised other autoimmune diseases, uncontrolled infections, pregnancy or lactation in patients. This clonotype originated in a woman aged 25-40 years with Graves' ophthalmopathy. Input material: blood. The chain combines TRBV15 with TRBJ1-2; 7 bases fit TRBD1. The CDR3 DNA is TGTGCCACCAGCCGAGGGGACAGCGATGGCTACACCTTC. Encoded protein: CATSRGDSDGYTF.